The clone carrying this T cell receptor beta chain was seen just once. Original handling: It was from reference gene primer amplification that nucleated cell counts were estimated. Sequenced by immunoSEQ multiplex PCR; TCRdb stores in-frame clones only, minus some. That table gives V, J and clone size, and the DNA gave D and trimming. The sample yields tens of thousands of clones, less than 80% seen once. Patients from Seattle were sampled longitudinally, starting during active infection. Between the trimmed V and J ends, which lost 5 bases and 3 bases, there was a span of 14 bases. This CDR3 has 14 amino acids. CDR1 and CDR2 (germline): SEHNR, FQNEAQ (reference sequence). These data come from a study of blood T cell repertoires in COVID-19. Study context: COVID-19 samples collected from the United States, Italy and Spain covered acute and convalescent phases. The cDNA or gDNA used as material had been derived from T cells, B-cell-depleted T cells, or PBMCs.

This TCR was sampled from a man in his 70s with COVID-19, enrolled during active disease. Specimen: peripheral blood. V gene TRBV7-9 combines with J gene TRBJ2-7; tentative D call: TRBD2 (5 bases). The CDR3 DNA follows: TGTGCCAGCAGCGGGATGACGGGGATCTACGAGCAGTACTTC. The encoded protein is CASSGMTGIYEQYF.